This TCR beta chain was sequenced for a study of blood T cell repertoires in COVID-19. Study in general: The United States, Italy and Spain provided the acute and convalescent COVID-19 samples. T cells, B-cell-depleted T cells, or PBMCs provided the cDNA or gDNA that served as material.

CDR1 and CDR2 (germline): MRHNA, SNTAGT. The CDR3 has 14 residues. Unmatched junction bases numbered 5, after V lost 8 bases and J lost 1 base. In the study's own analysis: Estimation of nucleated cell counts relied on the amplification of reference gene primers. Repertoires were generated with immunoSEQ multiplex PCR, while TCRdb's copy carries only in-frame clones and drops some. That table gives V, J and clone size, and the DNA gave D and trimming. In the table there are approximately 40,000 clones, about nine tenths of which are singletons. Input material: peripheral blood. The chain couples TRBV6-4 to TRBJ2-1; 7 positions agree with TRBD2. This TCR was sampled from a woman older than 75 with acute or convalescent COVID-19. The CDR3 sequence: CASGMGGSYNEQFF. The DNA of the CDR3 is TGTGCCAGCGGGATGGGGGGGTCCTACAATGAGCAGTTCTTC.